One sample yielded the 7 T cell receptor beta chains listed below, sequenced in a study of T cell responses to AZD1222 COVID-19 vaccine. Profiled with immunoSEQ multiplex PCR; TCRdb holds only in-frame clones, not every one. The data show over 100,000 clones, with approximately 88% seen just once and around 9% held by the top ten. This specimen consisted of peripheral blood, obtained on day 0 of AZD1222 vaccination. The receptors here all came from an adult in good health.

J is TRBJ1-5 and V is TRBV3-1 (or the pseudogene TRBV3-2); maybe TRBD1 (6 bases). CDR1 and CDR2 (germline): LGHDT, YNNKEL (reference sequence). The CDR3 contains 15 residues. The V and J ends lost 0 bases and 1 base respectively, with 7 bases between them. CDR3 nucleotides: TGTGCCAGCAGCCAAGATCAGGGGAGCAATCAGCCCCAGCATTTT. Residues: CASSQDQGSNQPQHF.

V usage is TRBV7-2 and J usage is TRBJ1-2; D perhaps matches TRBD1 (5 bases). Germline assignment: CDR1 SGHTA and CDR2 FQGNSA. CDR3 length: 13 residues. Trimming removed 1 base at V and 4 bases at J, with 7 bases between. The CDR3 protein is CASSLGQPYGYTF. CDR3 sequence (DNA): TGTGCCAGCAGCTTAGGACAGCCCTATGGCTACACCTTC.

The V gene is TRBV6-2 or TRBV6-3, the J gene TRBJ1-1; no clear D. This CDR3 has 12 residues. V was cut by 2 bases and J by 4 bases, with 5 bases left in between. Per germline, CDR1 MNHEY and CDR2 SVGEGT. CDR3 in DNA: TGTGCCAGCAGTTACCGTTCCACTGAAGCTTTCTTT. Translated: CASSYRSTEAFF.

This clone was observed once. The chain joins TRBV30 to TRBJ1-1; 8 nucleotides match TRBD1. The CDR3 runs 15 residues. Per germline, CDR1 GTSNPN and CDR2 SVGIG (reference sequence). V lost 3 bases to trimming and J lost 3 bases; unmatched junction nucleotides: 9. CDR3 nucleotide sequence: TGTGCCTGGAGCCCCCCGGACAGGGTAGACACTGAAGCTTTCTTT. Residues: CAWSPPDRVDTEAFF.

V is TRBV4-1 and J is TRBJ2-1; TRBD1 matches at 7 bases. The germline CDR1 and CDR2 sequences are MGHRA and YSYEKL. With 2 bases clipped from V and 6 bases from J, the junction kept 4 bases outside the gene matches. This CDR3 has 14 residues. CDR3: CASSQRTGFNEQFF. The CDR3 coding sequence is TGCGCCAGCAGCCAAAGGACAGGATTCAATGAGCAGTTCTTC.

The rearrangement joins TRBV5-1 to TRBJ2-5, with D perhaps matching TRBD1 (5 bases). The CDR3 totals 15 residues. CDR1 and CDR2 (germline): SGHRS, YFSETQ. Trimming shortened V by 1 base and J by 3 bases, and 13 bases separated the two germline ends. CDR3 nucleotide sequence: TGCGCCAGCAGCTTGTGGGGCGCGGAAGAAGAGACCCAGTACTTC. As protein: CASSLWGAEEETQYF.

This sequence joins TRBV21-1 and TRBJ2-3; the table's D call, TRBD1, has no DNA check behind it. TRBV21-1 is deemed a pseudogene. The length of the CDR3 is 16 residues. In DNA form, the CDR3 reads TGTGCCAGCAGCAAGTCCCCACAGGGGAGCACAGATACGCAGTATTTT. Its translation: CASSKSPQGSTDTQYF.